This T cell receptor beta chain was obtained from a study of CD8+CD57+ T cells in acquired aplastic anemia. On the study more broadly: The sorted CD4+ and CD8+ cells yielded an average approximately 3 ug of DNA. General study results and limits: A set of approximately 30 CD8+ CDR3 sequences was shared between patients and controls, and these sequences appeared highly expressed in patients.

Patients sequenced had flow cytometry evidence of CD8+CD57+ cell expansion. As a group, the patients uniformly had severe acquired aplastic anemia. No patient had been given any therapy when blood was sampled. Of note for this clonotype: What it recognizes is unknown.

Template material for TCR beta VDJ and CDR3 profiling consisted of genomic DNA. TCRdb independently ran MiXCR on the reads; one entry per CDR3 protein. The sample includes 150,000 to 200,000 distinct CDR3 sequences, less than 50% seen only once; the top ten take 10% to 15%. What was sequenced was sorted CD4+, CD8+, or CD8+CD57+ T cells (not recorded which) from PBMCs. This receptor was identified in a human donor with aplastic anemia.

CDR3 sequence reads: CASSLGGGRQETQYF. CDR3 coding DNA: TGTGCCAGCAGCTTAGGTGGGGGGCGGCAAGAGACCCAGTACTTC. The chain is built from TRBV7-9 and TRBJ2-5, with D tentatively TRBD1 or TRBD2 (6 bases each). The CDR3 consists of 15 residues. Per the germline V gene, CDR1 is SEHNR and CDR2 is FQNEAQ (reference sequence). V dropped 1 base and J dropped 2 bases, with 11 bases sitting between them.